This T cell receptor (beta chain) was recorded in a study of shared clonotypes between healthy human individuals. For the study at large: Per-donor plates numbered three CD4 naive, three CD4 memory, two CD8 naive and one CD8 memory. Study outcomes and limitations: A small donor pool kept down the genetic and exposure-history diversity that was represented.

Each of the donors was a healthy adult who was HIV-negative and had not had a recent acute infection or vaccination. About this clone: Its antigen is not identified.

Each replicate PCR on the sorted subsets used approximately 200 ng DNA (around 30,000 T cell genomes). Assay used: immunoSEQ multiplex PCR; TCRdb lists only in-frame clones, some missing. The sample shows 1,400,000 or so clones, just under 99% of them seen only once. Germline lookup yields CDR1 SGDLS and CDR2 YYNGEE. V dropped 6 bases and J dropped 1; count of bases not matched to a gene: 5. The CDR3 is 14 amino acids. This TCR came from a man aged 25 to 40 in good health. The chain recombines TRBV9 with TRBJ2-5; TRBD1 aligns across 8 bases. Sequenced: naive CD4+ T cells sorted from blood. Sample subset: CD45RA+ positively selected. CDR3 coding DNA: TGTGCCAGCACCGTTGGGACAGGCCAAGAGACCCAGTACTTC. This gives the protein CASTVGTGQETQYF.